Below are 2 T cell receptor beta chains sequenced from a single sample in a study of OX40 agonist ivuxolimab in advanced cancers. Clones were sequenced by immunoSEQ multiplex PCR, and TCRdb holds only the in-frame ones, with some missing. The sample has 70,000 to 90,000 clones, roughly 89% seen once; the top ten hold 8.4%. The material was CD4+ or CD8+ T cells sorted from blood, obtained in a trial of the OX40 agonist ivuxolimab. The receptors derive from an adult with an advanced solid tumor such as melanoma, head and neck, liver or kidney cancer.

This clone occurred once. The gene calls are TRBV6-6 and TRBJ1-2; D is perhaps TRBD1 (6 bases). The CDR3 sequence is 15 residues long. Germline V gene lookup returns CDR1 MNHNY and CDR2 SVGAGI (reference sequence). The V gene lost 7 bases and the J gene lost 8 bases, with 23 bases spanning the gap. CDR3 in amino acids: CASKWTVGSKGGYTF. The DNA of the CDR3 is TGTGCCAGCAAATGGACAGTGGGAAGTAAAGGGGGCTACACCTTC.

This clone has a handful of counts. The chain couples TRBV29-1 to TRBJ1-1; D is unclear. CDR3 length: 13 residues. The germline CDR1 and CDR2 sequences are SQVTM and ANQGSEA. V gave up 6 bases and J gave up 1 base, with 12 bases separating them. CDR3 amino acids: CSVHPDGNTEAFF. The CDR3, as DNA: TGCAGCGTCCACCCCGACGGGAACACTGAAGCTTTCTTT.